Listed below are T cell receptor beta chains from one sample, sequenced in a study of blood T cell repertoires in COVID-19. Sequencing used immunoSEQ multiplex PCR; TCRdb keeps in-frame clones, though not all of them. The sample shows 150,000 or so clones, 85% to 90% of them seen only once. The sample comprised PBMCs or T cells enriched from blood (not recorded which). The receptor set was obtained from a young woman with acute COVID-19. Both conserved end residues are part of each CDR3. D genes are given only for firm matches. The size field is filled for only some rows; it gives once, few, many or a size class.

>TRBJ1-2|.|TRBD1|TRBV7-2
TGTGCCAGCAGCTTAGTGACAGGGGACCCTACAAACTATGGCTACACCTTC
CASSLVTGDPTNYGYTF
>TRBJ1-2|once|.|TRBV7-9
TGTGCCAGCAGCCCCTCGACGGGGAACTATGGCTACACCTTC
CASSPSTGNYGYTF
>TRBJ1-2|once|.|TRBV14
TGTGCCAGCAGACCCGGGGAGAACTATGGCTACACCTTC
CASRPGENYGYTF
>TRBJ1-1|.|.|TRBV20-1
TGCAGTGCTAGTGACAGGAACACTGAAGCTTTCTTT
CSASDRNTEAFF
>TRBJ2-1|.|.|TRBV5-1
TGCGCCAGCAGCTTGGCCGTTAGCGGTTACAATGAGCAGTTCTTC
CASSLAVSGYNEQFF
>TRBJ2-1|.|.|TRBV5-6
TGTGCCAGCAGCGATGGGCCGGGACTGGGGGTCAATGAGCAGTTCTTC
CASSDGPGLGVNEQFF
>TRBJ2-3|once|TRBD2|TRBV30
TGTGCCTGGGGAAGACTAGCGGGAGATACGCAGTATTTT
CAWGRLAGDTQYF
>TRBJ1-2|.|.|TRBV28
TGTGCCAGCAGTTCAGACTATGGCTACACCTTC
CASSSDYGYTF
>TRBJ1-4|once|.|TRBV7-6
TGTGCCAGCAGCTTAGAGGCAGGGAAGGGTGAAAAACTGTTTTTT
CASSLEAGKGEKLFF
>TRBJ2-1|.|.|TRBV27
TGTGCCAGCAGTTTATCCCCCGGTACAGCTAACAATGAGCAGTTCTTC
CASSLSPGTANNEQFF
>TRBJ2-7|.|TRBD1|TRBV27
TGTGCCAGCAGGGCTGGACAGGGGGGCTCCTACGAGCAGTACTTC
CASRAGQGGSYEQYF
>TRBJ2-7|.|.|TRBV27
TGTGCCAGCAGCCGATTCCGAAGCGCGAGCTCCTACGAGCAGTACTTC
CASSRFRSASSYEQYF
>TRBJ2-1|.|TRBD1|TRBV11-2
TGTGCCAGCACCAGGACAGGGGATGAGCAGTTCTTC
CASTRTGDEQFF
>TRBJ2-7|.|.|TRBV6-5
TGTGCCAGCAGTTACTCGGGTAGGGGGATCTACGAGCAGTACTTC
CASSYSGRGIYEQYF
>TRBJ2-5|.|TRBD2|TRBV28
TGTGCCAGCAGTTACTCGGGAGGGCAGACCCAGTACTTC
CASSYSGGQTQYF
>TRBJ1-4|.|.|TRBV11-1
TGTGCCAGCAGCTCAACCTCGGCTAATGAAAAACTGTTTTTT
CASSSTSANEKLFF
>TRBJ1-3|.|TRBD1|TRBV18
TGTGCCAGCTCACCACCGACAGGGCGAGGAAACACCATATATTTT
CASSPPTGRGNTIYF
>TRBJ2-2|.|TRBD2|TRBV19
TGTGCCAGTAGTATGTGGCTAGCGGGAGGGAACACCGGGGAGCTGTTTTTT
CASSMWLAGGNTGELFF
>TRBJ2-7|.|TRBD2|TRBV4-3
TGCGCCAGCAGCCAAGAGTCTAGCGGGAGCGGATCCGAGCAGTACTTC
CASSQESSGSGSEQYF
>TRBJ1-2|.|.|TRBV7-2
TGTGCCAGCAGCTTTTCCGGACTCACCCTCCCCTCCTACACCTTC
CASSFSGLTLPSYTF
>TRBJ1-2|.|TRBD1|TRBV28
TGTGCCAGTCATTCAGGGGGCCGTGGCTACACCTTC
CASHSGGRGYTF
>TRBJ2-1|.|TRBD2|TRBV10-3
TGTGCCATCAGTGGAGCGGGAGCGGATAATGAGCAGTTCTTC
CAISGAGADNEQFF
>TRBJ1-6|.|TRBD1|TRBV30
TGTGCCTGGAGTACTTGGGACAGGGAGGGCAATTCACCCCTCCACTTT
CAWSTWDREGNSPLHF
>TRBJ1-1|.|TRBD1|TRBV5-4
TGTGCCAGCAGCTTGGCAGGGGGCGGGATGAACACTGAAGCTTTCTTT
CASSLAGGGMNTEAFF
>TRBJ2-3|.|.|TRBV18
TGTGCCAGCTCACCACCGACAGGAACTAGCACAGATACGCAGTATTTT
CASSPPTGTSTDTQYF
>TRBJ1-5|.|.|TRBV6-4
TGTGCCAAGAAAGGGGGGGATAGCAATCAGCCCCAGCATTTT
CAKKGGDSNQPQHF
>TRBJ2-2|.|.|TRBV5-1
TGCGCCAGCAGGGTGGCTAGTGGAACCGGGGAGCTGTTTTTT
CASRVASGTGELFF
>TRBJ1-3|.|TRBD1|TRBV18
TGTGCCAGCCCCAGAATTGGGACAGGGGTAGCGCGGGGAAACACCATATATTTT
CASPRIGTGVARGNTIYF
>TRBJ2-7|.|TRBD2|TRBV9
TGTGCCAGCAGCGTATGGCGGGAGGGCGACCACGAGCAGTACTTC
CASSVWREGDHEQYF
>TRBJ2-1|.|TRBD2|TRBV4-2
TGTGCCAGCAGCTTAGAACTAGCGGGGGTCTTCAATGAGCAGTTCTTC
CASSLELAGVFNEQFF
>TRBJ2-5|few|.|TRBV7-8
TGTGCCAGCAGCTCCCTCAATGCAGGGGCAGGAGAGACCCAGTACTTC
CASSSLNAGAGETQYF
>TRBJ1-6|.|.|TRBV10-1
TGCGCCAGCACGTGTCGAGGCGGGAGCTCCTATAATTCACCCCTCCACTTT
CASTCRGGSSYNSPLHF